This entry is about one TCR beta chain. This entry comes from a study of T cell responses to AZD1222 COVID-19 vaccine. The data were produced by immunoSEQ multiplex PCR, yet TCRdb's version contains in-frame clones alone and is incomplete. The sample shows more than 100,000 clones, around 92% of them seen only once. V was cut by 4 bases and J by 2 bases, with 14 bases left in between. The germline V gene encodes CDR1 LGHNA and CDR2 YSLEER. This CDR3 spans 15 amino acids. The gene calls are TRBV4-3 and TRBJ1-1, with D tentatively TRBD1 (5 bases). This TCR was sampled from an adult in good health. The material was peripheral blood, obtained on day 0 of AZD1222 vaccination. As DNA, the CDR3 is TGCGCCAGCAGCCCGGCAGGGCCCCTTAACACTGAAGCTTTCTTT. Translated: CASSPAGPLNTEAFF.